These 18 T cell receptor beta chains originate from one sample sequenced in a study of blood T cell repertoires in COVID-19. The table came from immunoSEQ multiplex PCR; TCRdb's copy has only in-frame clones and leaves some out. The table shows approximately 330,000 clones, with approximately 90% occurring only once. The source material was peripheral blood. The receptors originated from a man aged 25 to 45 with COVID-19, enrolled during active disease.

CDR3 nucleotide sequence: TGTGCCAGCAGCTCCGGGAGGTCGGAAGCTTTCTTT. Its protein product is CASSSGRSEAFF. J is TRBJ1-1 and V is TRBV28, with D unresolved. With 6 bases removed from V and 8 bases from J, the gap between germline ends came to 13 bases. Germline values: CDR1 MDHEN, CDR2 SYDVKM. The CDR3 length is 12 residues.

The sample holds a few counts of this clone. The chain uses TRBV7-9 and TRBJ1-6; D not resolved. Germline V gene data show CDR1 as SEHNR and CDR2 as FQNEAQ (reference sequence). This CDR3 has 14 amino acids. V was clipped by 7 bases and J by 10 bases, with 17 bases between them. In nucleotides, the CDR3 is TGTGCCAGCACTACTGGGTCTGAGAGGTCACCCCTCCACTTT. Protein: CASTTGSERSPLHF.

This chain joins TRBV2 and TRBJ2-1; TRBD1 matches at 10 bases. V was pared by 6 bases and J by 9 bases, with 5 bases of the junction left unmatched. Germline values: CDR1 SNHLY, CDR2 FYNNEI. The CDR3 covers 13 residues. CDR3 coding DNA: TGTGCCAGCAGGGGACAGGGGACGGGTGAGCAGTTCTTC. As protein: CASRGQGTGEQFF.

This clone has a single count. The chain has TRBV28 and TRBJ2-3, with a possible D match to TRBD1 (6 bases). CDR1 is MDHEN, CDR2 SYDVKM, per germline. The CDR3 runs to 14 residues. The V end lost 7 bases, the J end lost 6 bases, and 17 bases lay between the germline ends. Written as DNA, the CDR3 is TGTGCCAGCAAATCCGACCCAGGGGTGGATACGCAGTATTTT. The encoded protein is CASKSDPGVDTQYF.

This rearrangement joins TRBV4-3 to TRBJ2-7; D perhaps matches TRBD1 (6 bases). Germline CDR1 reads LGHNA; CDR2 reads YSLEER. The CDR3 loop spans 16 amino acids. V dropped 1 base and J dropped 1 base, with 14 bases sitting between them. CDR3 residues: CASSQAVGRGSYEQYF. CDR3 nucleotide sequence: TGCGCCAGCAGCCAAGCTGTAGGCAGGGGTTCCTACGAGCAGTACTTC.

The chain couples TRBV4-3 to TRBJ1-1; a weak D match, TRBD1 (5 bases). Germline V gives CDR1 LGHNA, CDR2 YSLEER. The CDR3 runs to 16 residues. V gave up 5 bases and J gave up 1 base, with 17 bases separating them. The CDR3 nucleotides read TGCGCCAGCAGCGGGGGGTCGGGGGTCAGGAACACTGAAGCTTTCTTT. Translated, it gives CASSGGSGVRNTEAFF.

This clone was counted only a few times. The chain is built from TRBV2 and TRBJ1-6; D gene uncertain. CDR1 and CDR2 from the germline V gene are SNHLY and FYNNEI. Trimming removed 1 base from V and 1 base from J, with 14 bases in between. The CDR3 has 18 amino acids. CDR3 sequence reads: CASSEVGRVGSYNSPLHF. CDR3 nucleotide sequence: TGTGCCAGCAGTGAAGTTGGGAGGGTAGGGTCCTATAATTCACCCCTCCACTTT.

This rearrangement joins TRBV6-5 to TRBJ2-1; 7 bases fit TRBD2. Germline V gives CDR1 MNHEY, CDR2 SVGAGI. The CDR3 is made up of 12 amino acids. J was trimmed by 9 bases and V by 6 bases; bases with no gene match: 5. CDR3 loop: CASRGEGGEQFF. CDR3 coding DNA: TGTGCCAGCAGGGGGGAGGGAGGTGAGCAGTTCTTC.

This chain joins TRBV28 and TRBJ2-7; D may be TRBD1 (6 bases). Deletions cut 7 bases from V and 3 bases from J, with 16 bases between. There are 14 residues in the CDR3. Germline lookup yields CDR1 MDHEN and CDR2 SYDVKM. This CDR3 is CASTPDSHFYEQYF. CDR3 DNA: TGTGCCAGCACCCCGGACAGCCACTTCTACGAGCAGTACTTC.

For the CDR3, the DNA is TGTGCCAGCAGCTGGCGGCTAGCGGGATACGATGAGCAGTTCTTC. It codes for CASSWRLAGYDEQFF. This chain connects TRBV5-6 to TRBJ2-1; 9 nucleotides agree with TRBD2. Germline CDR1 and CDR2: SGHDT and YYEEEE. The J segment lost 8 bases and the V segment lost 3 bases, leaving 9 bases of the junction unmatched. This CDR3 is 15 amino acids long. The full variable domain, completed using reference TRBV5-6 and TRBJ2-1, is DAGVTQSPTHLIKTRGQQVTLRCSPKSGHDTVSWYQQALGQGPQFIFQYYEEEERQRGNFPDRFSGHQFPNYSSELNVNALLLGDSALYLCASSWRLAGYDEQFFGPGTRLTVL.

V is TRBV27 and J is TRBJ2-7; 10 positions agree with TRBD2. The CDR3 runs to 16 residues. V shed 5 bases and J 2 bases; nucleotides not matched to a gene: 9. The germline CDR1 and CDR2 sequences are MNHEY and SMNVEV (reference sequence). DNA of the CDR3: TGTGCCAGCAGTCCCCTGTTAGCGGGGGGCCCCTACGAGCAGTACTTC. This gives the protein CASSPLLAGGPYEQYF.

V usage is TRBV7-8 and J usage is TRBJ1-5; possibly TRBD1 for D (6 bases). The CDR3 contains 18 residues. Trimming removed 0 bases from V and 0 bases from J, with 15 bases in between. The germline CDR1 and CDR2 sequences are SGHVS and FQNEAQ. This chain's CDR3 is CASSLATFTGFSNQPQHF. As DNA, the CDR3 is TGTGCCAGCAGCTTAGCAACTTTTACAGGGTTTAGCAATCAGCCCCAGCATTTT.

The J gene is TRBJ1-4, the V gene TRBV30, with 8 positions matching TRBD1. V shed 1 base and J 8 bases; nucleotides not matched to a gene: 15. Germline CDR1 reads GTSNPN; CDR2 reads SVGIG (reference sequence). The CDR3 contains 17 residues. As DNA, the CDR3 is TGTGCCTGGAGTGACTCCGCCCAGGGGGCTCGGGGGGAAAAACTGTTTTTT. Its protein product is CAWSDSAQGARGEKLFF. The entire variable domain, with the rest obtained from reference TRBV30 and TRBJ1-4, is as follows: SQTIHQWPATLVQPVGSPLSLECTVEGTSNPNLYWYRQAAGRGLQLLFYSVGIGQISSEVPQNLSASRPQDRQFILSSKKLLLSDSGFYLCAWSDSAQGARGEKLFFGSGTQLSVL.

The chain links TRBV4-3 to TRBJ1-2; 9 nucleotides agree with TRBD1. This CDR3 is 17 amino acids long. Unmatched junction bases numbered 8, after V lost 2 bases and J lost 1 base. CDR1 and CDR2 from the germline V gene are LGHNA and YSLEER. As DNA, the CDR3 is TGCGCCAGCAGCCAAACCAGGACAGGGGTTTTTAACTATGGCTACACCTTC. Its translation: CASSQTRTGVFNYGYTF.

V gene TRBV4-3 combines with J gene TRBJ2-5, with 8 nucleotides matching TRBD2. The J segment lost 1 base and the V segment lost 0 bases, leaving 16 bases of the junction unmatched. Germline assignment: CDR1 LGHNA and CDR2 YSLEER. There are 20 residues in the CDR3. DNA of the CDR3: TGCGCCAGCAGCCAAGATAGCCCCTATCGGGAGGGCCATATCCAAGAGACCCAGTACTTC. Residues: CASSQDSPYREGHIQETQYF.

V and J are TRBV7-2 and TRBJ2-4; 12 bases are shared with TRBD2. Germline CDR1 and CDR2: SGHTA and FQGNSA. V trimming: 5 bases; J trimming: 6 bases; junction bases outside the gene matches: 8. The length of the CDR3 is 16 residues. The CDR3 reads CASSPPSGGVLNIQYF. The CDR3 nucleotides are TGTGCCAGCAGCCCGCCTAGCGGGGGGGTCCTAAACATTCAGTACTTC.

This chain links TRBV9 with TRBJ2-2; TRBD2 matches 7 bases. This CDR3 is 14 amino acids long. CDR1 SGDLS and CDR2 YYNGEE come from the germline V gene. V trimming: 5 bases; J trimming: 3 bases; junction bases outside the gene matches: 4. The CDR3: CASSYSGDTGELFF. The CDR3 DNA follows: TGTGCCAGCAGTTACAGCGGGGACACCGGGGAGCTGTTTTTT.

The chain carries TRBV6-1 and TRBJ2-7, with D uncertain. Germline assignment: CDR1 MNHNS and CDR2 SASEGT. Between the trimmed V and J ends, which lost 0 bases and 0 bases, there was a span of 9 bases. The CDR3 loop spans 15 amino acids. In DNA form, the CDR3 reads TGTGCCAGCAGTGAAGCGGCAGTCGTCTCCTACGAGCAGTACTTC. As protein: CASSEAAVVSYEQYF.